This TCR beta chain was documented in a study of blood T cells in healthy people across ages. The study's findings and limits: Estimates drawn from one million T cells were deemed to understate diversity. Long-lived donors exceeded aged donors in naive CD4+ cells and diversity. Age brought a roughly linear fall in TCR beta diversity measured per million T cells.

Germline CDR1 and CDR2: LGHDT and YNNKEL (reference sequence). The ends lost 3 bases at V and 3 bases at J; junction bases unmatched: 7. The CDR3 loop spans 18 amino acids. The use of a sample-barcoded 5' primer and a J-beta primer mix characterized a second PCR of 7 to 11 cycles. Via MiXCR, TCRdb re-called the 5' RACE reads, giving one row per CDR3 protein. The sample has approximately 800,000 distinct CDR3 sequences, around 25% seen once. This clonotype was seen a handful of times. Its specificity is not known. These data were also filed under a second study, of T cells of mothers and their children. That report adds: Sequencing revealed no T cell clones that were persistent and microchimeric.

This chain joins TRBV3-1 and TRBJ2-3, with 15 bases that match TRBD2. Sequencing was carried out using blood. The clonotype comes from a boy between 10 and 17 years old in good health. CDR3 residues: CASSHGLAGGPVTDTQYF. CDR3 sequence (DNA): TGTGCCAGCAGCCACGGACTAGCGGGAGGGCCGGTGACAGATACGCAGTATTTT.